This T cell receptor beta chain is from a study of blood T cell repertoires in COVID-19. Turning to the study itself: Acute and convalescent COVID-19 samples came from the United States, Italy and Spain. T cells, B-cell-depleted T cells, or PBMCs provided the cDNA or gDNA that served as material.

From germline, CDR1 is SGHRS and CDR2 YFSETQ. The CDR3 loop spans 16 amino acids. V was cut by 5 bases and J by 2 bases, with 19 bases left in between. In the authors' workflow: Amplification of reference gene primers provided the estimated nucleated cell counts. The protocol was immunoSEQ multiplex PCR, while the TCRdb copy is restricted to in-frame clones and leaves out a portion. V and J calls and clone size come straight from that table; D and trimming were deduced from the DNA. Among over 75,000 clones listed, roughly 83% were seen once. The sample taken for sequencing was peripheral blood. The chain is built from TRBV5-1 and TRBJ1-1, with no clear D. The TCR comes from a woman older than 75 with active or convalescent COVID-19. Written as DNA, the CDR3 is TGCGCCAGCAGTCCGGGGTCGGTAGCGGTCAACACTGAAGCTTTCTTT. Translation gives CASSPGSVAVNTEAFF.